The next 15 T cell receptor beta chains were all read from a single sample in a study of prognosis after radiotherapy for stage I lung cancer. Genomic DNA was the source, and TCR beta CDR3 was amplified from it by two-round multiplex PCR. With primers specific to each TRBV and TRBJ gene, the first-round PCR was performed. TCRdb re-derived calls from the multiplex PCR reads in MiXCR, one entry per CDR3 protein. Altogether around 20,000 distinct CDR3 sequences are present, approximately 50% being singletons, with the ten largest covering around 30%. This specimen consisted of PBMCs, obtained before or after stereotactic body radiation therapy (not recorded which). The receptors derive from a donor over 45 with non-small cell lung cancer.

The J gene is TRBJ2-7, the V gene TRBV15, with 10 nucleotides matching TRBD2. Per the germline V gene, CDR1 is LNHNV and CDR2 is YYDKDF (reference sequence). The CDR3 totals 18 residues. Losses at the gene ends were 2 bases for V and 5 bases for J; bases not matched to a gene: 15. CDR3 protein: CATSRTGTSEDGRDEQYF. The CDR3 nucleotides read TGTGCCACCAGCAGAACCGGGACTAGCGAGGACGGGAGAGACGAGCAGTACTTC.

The chain recombines TRBV20-1 with TRBJ2-7; 7 bases line up with TRBD2. V shed 4 bases and J 9 bases; nucleotides not matched to a gene: 15. The CDR3 runs to 14 residues. Germline CDR1 and CDR2: DFQATT and SNEGSKA (reference sequence). CDR3 protein: CSAIELAAGRLQYF. The CDR3 region has the DNA TGCAGTGCTATTGAATTGGCAGCCGGGAGGCTGCAGTACTTC.

The V gene is TRBV11-2, the J gene TRBJ1-2, with 7 positions matching TRBD1. The V gene end was trimmed by 5 bases and the J gene end by 4 bases; junction bases not matched to a gene: 10. Germline V gene data show CDR1 as SGHAT and CDR2 as FQNNGV. The CDR3 covers 15 residues. As DNA, the CDR3 is TGTGCCAGCAGCAACCATGGACAGGCAGGCTATGGCTACACCTTC. Amino acid sequence: CASSNHGQAGYGYTF.

This clonotype is categorized as medium-sized. The chain recombines TRBV24-1 with TRBJ2-3, with 7 bases that match TRBD2. CDR1 and CDR2 from the germline V gene are KGHDR and SFDVKD. The junction had 3 bases not matched to a gene; V was cut back by 0 bases and J by 4 bases. This CDR3 is 15 amino acids long. The CDR3 loop is CATSDLREEADTQYF. In nucleotides, the CDR3 is TGTGCCACCAGTGATTTGCGGGAGGAGGCAGATACGCAGTATTTT.

As regards this clonotype: A far bigger clonotype differs at one base, so this is likely a read error. The chain joins TRBV6-8 to TRBJ2-7; TRBD2 agrees at 9 bases. This CDR3 comprises 16 residues. Losses at the gene ends were 4 bases for V and 4 bases for J; bases not matched to a gene: 11. Germline V gene sequence: CDR1 MNHGY, CDR2 SAAAGT. The CDR3 spells CASSSALAGVIYEQYF. The CDR3 bases are TGTGCCAGCAGTTCTGCACTAGCGGGCGTAATTTACGAGCAGTACTTC.

This chain links TRBV20-1 with TRBJ1-2; D is ambiguous. The CDR3 contains 13 residues. Per germline, CDR1 DFQATT and CDR2 SNEGSKA (reference sequence). The germline V and J ends were trimmed by 1 base and 2 bases, with 8 bases remaining between them. This CDR3 reads CSARGEVNYGYTF. CDR3 nucleotides: TGCAGTGCTAGAGGGGAGGTAAACTATGGCTACACCTTC.

The chain joins TRBV12-3 or TRBV12-4 to TRBJ2-2, with D perhaps assigned TRBD1 or TRBD2 (5 bases each). The CDR3 extends over 13 amino acids. Trimming left V 6 bases short and J 5 bases short, with 10 bases between. The CDR3 region is CASSRGETGELFF. CDR3 sequence (DNA): TGTGCCAGCAGCCGAGGGGAAACCGGGGAGCTGTTTTTT.

This clonotype has at least ten counts. V and J are TRBV4-1 and TRBJ1-1; D is uncertain. Germline CDR1 reads MGHRA; CDR2 reads YSYEKL. V lost 7 bases and J 4 bases, leaving 19 bases between the germline ends. This CDR3 is built from 15 residues. The CDR3 DNA reads TGCGCCAGCACCAAGGGCAGGATGAGGTCCACTGAAGCTTTCTTT. Translating gives CASTKGRMRSTEAFF.

The chain recombines TRBV5-1 with TRBJ2-1; D ambiguous. Germline V gives CDR1 SGHRS, CDR2 YFSETQ. This CDR3 has 12 residues. V shed 2 bases and J shed 9 bases, with 9 bases lying between them. The CDR3 region has the DNA TGCGCCAGCAGCTTACGGGTGATTGAGCAGTTCTTC. Translation gives CASSLRVIEQFF.

A note on this clonotype: Germline is not matched at one junction end, which may reflect a read error. This chain joins TRBV24-1 and TRBJ1-6, with D tentatively TRBD1 (6 bases). This CDR3 comprises 14 residues. Looked up from germline, CDR1 is KGHDR and CDR2 is SFDVKD. The CDR3 is CSTIEPGGGSPLHF. The CDR3 nucleotides read TGTTCCACCATTGAGCCCGGGGGGGGCTCACCCCTCCACTTT.

The CDR3 loop is CASSPGHYNEQFF. For the CDR3, the DNA is TGTGCCAGCAGTCCGGGACACTACAATGAGCAGTTCTTC. The chain employs TRBV12-3 or TRBV12-4 and TRBJ2-1, with D possibly TRBD1 on 6 matching bases. The CDR3 is 13 residues long. V lost 5 bases and J lost 3, with 8 bases in between.

The chain couples TRBV28 to TRBJ1-5; D unresolved. V shed 7 bases and J shed 7 bases, with 17 bases lying between them. Germline V gene lookup returns CDR1 MDHEN and CDR2 SYDVKM. The CDR3 has 14 amino acids. The CDR3 bases are TGTGCCAGCATCGACCCGGGTAACGGGCAGCCCCAGCATTTT. Its translation: CASIDPGNGQPQHF.

Concerning this clonotype: This likely reflects a read error, since a far larger clone is one base away. This chain joins TRBV9 and TRBJ2-5, with 9 bases fitting TRBD2. The J call may be faulty, since TRBJ2-1 better matches the DNA end. Germline CDR1 reads SGDLS; CDR2 reads YYNGEE. The CDR3 extends over 15 amino acids. This CDR3 is CSSSVELAGYNEQFF. The CDR3 DNA reads TGTTCCAGCAGCGTAGAACTAGCGGGTTACAATGAGCAGTTCTTC.

This clonotype is medium-sized in the sample. The chain employs TRBV5-8 and TRBJ1-1, with 9 bases identical to TRBD1. Germline trimming cut 3 bases from V and 4 bases from J; bases unmatched to any gene: 4. Per germline, CDR1 SGHTS and CDR2 YDEGEE. The CDR3 extends over 14 amino acids. CDR3 nucleotide sequence: TGTGCCAGCAGCTCAGACAGGGGGTTCACTGAAGCTTTCTTT. Protein: CASSSDRGFTEAFF.

This clonotype has more than one count but fewer than ten. The chain couples TRBV5-1 to TRBJ2-2, with 7 bases matching TRBD2. The length of the CDR3 is 15 residues. Germline assignment: CDR1 SGHRS and CDR2 YFSETQ. With V trimmed by 4 bases and J by 0 bases, 3 bases remained unmatched. Here the CDR3 reads CASSQTSSNTGELFF. CDR3 DNA: TGCGCCAGCAGCCAGACTAGCTCGAACACCGGGGAGCTGTTTTTT.